These 14 T cell receptor beta chains came from one sample sequenced in a study of control samples from healthy donors and cancer patients. TCRdb's copy holds only in-frame clones and misses some; the assay was immunoSEQ multiplex PCR. The sample shows approximately 100,000 clones, approximately 84% of them seen only once. The sample consisted of PBMCs. Receptors originate from an older man with lung cancer.

V is TRBV5-6 and J is TRBJ1-4; no firm D call. Looked up from germline, CDR1 is SGHDT and CDR2 is YYEEEE. CDR3 length: 14 amino acids. V was trimmed by 0 bases and J by 7 bases, leaving 10 bases between them. The CDR3 region has the DNA TGTGCCAGCAGCTTGGGGACCCATGTTGAAAAACTGTTTTTT. Protein sequence: CASSLGTHVEKLFF.

The rearrangement joins TRBV11-2 to TRBJ2-5; D gene ambiguous. The V gene lost 5 bases and the J gene lost 3 bases, with 10 bases spanning the gap. Germline CDR1 is SGHAT and CDR2 is FQNNGV. The CDR3 loop spans 13 amino acids. The CDR3 DNA reads TGTGCCAGCAGCAAAGAAGTTAAAGAGACCCAGTACTTC. Translated: CASSKEVKETQYF.

The V call is TRBV7-8, the J call TRBJ2-2; possible D gene TRBD1, 6 bases. V was shortened by 5 bases and J by 9 bases, with 19 bases between the two germline ends. Germline V gene data show CDR1 as SGHVS and CDR2 as FQNEAQ. This CDR3 comprises 15 residues. The CDR3 DNA reads as TGTGCCAGCAGCAAAGACACAGGGACGATCAGGGAGCTGTTTTTT. This sequence encodes CASSKDTGTIRELFF.

The table lists this clone with a few counts. This chain connects TRBV6-2 or TRBV6-3 to TRBJ2-6; D call uncertain. This CDR3 is built from 15 residues. V lost 2 bases and J 1 base, leaving 6 bases between the germline ends. Germline values: CDR1 MNHEY, CDR2 SVGEGT. The CDR3 nucleotides read TGTGCCAGCAGTTACAGCCTTTCTGGGGCCAACGTCCTGACTTTC. It yields the protein CASSYSLSGANVLTF.

CDR3 loop: CASSAGGLGYTF. The CDR3 region has the DNA TGTGCCAGTAGCGCAGGGGGCTTGGGCTACACCTTC. The genes are TRBV19 and TRBJ1-2; TRBD1 aligns across 8 bases. Per the germline V gene, CDR1 is LNHDA and CDR2 is SQIVND (reference sequence). The CDR3 sequence is 12 residues long. Trimming took 6 bases from V and 8 from J; bases not matched to a gene: 5. Full variable domain (missing parts from reference TRBV19 and TRBJ1-2): DGGITQSPKYLFRKEGQNVTLSCEQNLNHDAMYWYRQDPGQGLRLIYYSQIVNDFQKGDIAEGYSVSREKKESFPLTVTSAQKNPTAFYLCASSAGGLGYTFGSGTRLTVV.

The chain has TRBV30 and TRBJ2-3; D is perhaps TRBD2 (7 bases). V was trimmed by 6 bases and J by 0 bases, leaving 16 bases between them. CDR3 size: 15 residues. CDR1 and CDR2 (germline): GTSNPN, SVGIG (reference sequence). The CDR3 loop is CACSAGAYSTDTQYF. In DNA, the CDR3 is TGTGCCTGCTCTGCGGGGGCCTATAGCACAGATACGCAGTATTTT.

This chain joins TRBV19 and TRBJ1-2, with 11 bases lining up with TRBD1. This CDR3 has 15 residues. After removal of 6 bases from V and 3 bases from J, the junction contained 6 bases not matched to a gene. The germline V gene has CDR1 LNHDA and CDR2 SQIVND (reference sequence). This chain's CDR3 is CASRLGTGGDYGYTF. DNA of the CDR3: TGTGCCAGTAGATTGGGGACAGGGGGAGACTATGGCTACACCTTC.

The rearrangement links TRBV11-2 to TRBJ1-5; possibly TRBD1 for D (5 bases). The germline V and J ends were trimmed by 1 base and 5 bases, with 9 bases remaining between them. Germline V lookup: CDR1 SGHAT, CDR2 FQNNGV. This CDR3 region has 14 residues. Here the CDR3 reads CASSLARGDQPQHF. The CDR3 DNA is TGTGCCAGCAGCTTAGCTAGGGGCGATCAGCCCCAGCATTTT.

There are a few counts of this clone. The V gene is TRBV19, the J gene TRBJ1-2; D might be TRBD1 (6 bases). The V gene's germline CDR1 is LNHDA and CDR2 SQIVND (reference sequence). Trimming stripped 8 bases from V and 6 bases from J, with 19 bases between. This CDR3 is built from 14 residues. The CDR3 nucleotides read TGTGCCAGTCGAGAAACCGGACAGCCAAATGGCTACACCTTC. Translating it yields CASRETGQPNGYTF.

CDR3 protein: CASTSQGSYQETQYF. In DNA form, the CDR3 reads TGTGCCAGCACATCACAGGGATCGTACCAAGAGACCCAGTACTTC. J is TRBJ2-5 and V is TRBV7-8, with D perhaps TRBD1 (6 bases). Trimming took 7 bases from V and 0 from J, leaving 15 bases between them. The germline V gene has CDR1 SGHVS and CDR2 FQNEAQ. The CDR3 loop spans 15 amino acids.

The chain couples TRBV9 to TRBJ2-3; D is possibly TRBD1 or TRBD2 (5 bases each). The CDR3 extends over 15 amino acids. CDR1 and CDR2 from the germline V gene are SGDLS and YYNGEE. V was cut by 1 base and J by 2 bases, with 11 bases left in between. CDR3 nucleotide sequence: TGTGCCAGCAGCGTACGAGGGGCAGACACAGATACGCAGTATTTT. Amino acid sequence: CASSVRGADTDTQYF.

The rearrangement uses TRBV4-3 and TRBJ1-2, with 10 bases identical to TRBD1. Germline V gene lookup returns CDR1 LGHNA and CDR2 YSLEER. The ends lost 3 bases at V and 0 bases at J; junction bases unmatched: 10. The CDR3 covers 18 residues. The CDR3 sequence is CASSQTGTGAKANYGYTF. The CDR3 region has the DNA TGCGCCAGCAGCCAGACCGGGACAGGGGCCAAAGCTAACTATGGCTACACCTTC.

In nucleotides, the CDR3 is TGTGCCAGCAGCAGGGCTCCCAGGGGCTGGGGCTATGGCTACACCTTC. Translated, it gives CASSRAPRGWGYGYTF. The chain employs TRBV7-4 and TRBJ1-2, with D maybe TRBD1 (6 bases). V lost 5 bases and J 4 bases, leaving 20 bases between the germline ends. The CDR3 has 16 residues. Per germline, CDR1 SGHVT and CDR2 SQSDAQ.

The chain has TRBV12-3 or TRBV12-4 and TRBJ1-1, with D maybe TRBD1 (5 bases). The CDR3 has 13 residues. With 8 bases removed from V and 7 bases from J, the gap between germline ends came to 17 bases. CDR3 in amino acids: CASGRRDAHEAFF. The CDR3, as DNA: TGTGCCAGCGGCCGCCGGGACGCACATGAAGCTTTCTTT.